These 18 T cell receptor beta chains share one sample of origin, sequenced in a study of blood T cell repertoires in COVID-19. Here immunoSEQ multiplex PCR was the method, and the copy in TCRdb shows in-frame clones only, minus some. The table lists approximately 150,000 clones, approximately 87% of them singletons, with 3.5% to 4.5% in the top ten. The specimen was peripheral blood. These receptors were collected from a woman in her seventies with acute or convalescent COVID-19.

This sequence joins TRBV11-2 and TRBJ1-6; 8 bases match TRBD1. Germline CDR1 reads SGHAT; CDR2 reads FQNNGV. CDR3 length: 14 residues. V gave up 4 bases and J gave up 8 bases; unmatched junction bases: 4. DNA of the CDR3: TGTGCCAGCAGCTCCCGGACAGGGCATTCACCCCTCCACTTT. This sequence encodes CASSSRTGHSPLHF.

A few counts support this clone. The chain links TRBV9 to TRBJ1-6; TRBD1 matches at 7 bases. Trimming removed 3 bases from V and 9 bases from J; junction bases left unmatched: 3. The germline gives CDR1 SGDLS, CDR2 YYNGEE. CDR3 length equals 13 residues. The CDR3 coding sequence is TGTGCCAGCAGCGGAGACAGGGTTTCACCCCTCCACTTT. Its translation is CASSGDRVSPLHF. Full variable domain (outside the CDR3, taken from reference TRBV9 and TRBJ1-6): DSGVTQTPKHLITATGQRVTLRCSPRSGDLSVYWYQQSLDQGLQFLIQYYNGEERAKGNILERFSAQQFPDLHSELNLSSLELGDSALYFCASSGDRVSPLHFGNGTRLTVT.

The chain combines TRBV6-5 with TRBJ1-1; D gene unclear. The CDR3 is 13 amino acids. Germline assignment: CDR1 MNHEY and CDR2 SVGAGI. V was shortened by 5 bases and J by 4 bases, with 11 bases between the two germline ends. The CDR3 DNA sequence: TGTGCCAGCAGTCAATATGAGGGCACTGAAGCTTTCTTT. Its translation: CASSQYEGTEAFF.

The chain couples TRBV30 to TRBJ1-2, with a tentative D call TRBD1 (6 bases). Germline CDR1 is GTSNPN and CDR2 is SVGIG (reference sequence). The CDR3 has 18 residues. Trimming removed 2 bases at V and 0 bases at J, with 22 bases between. Here the CDR3 DNA reads TGTGCCTGGAGTCCTCTCAATAACAGGGCCCCTGCTAACTATGGCTACACCTTC. This sequence encodes CAWSPLNNRAPANYGYTF.

The genes are TRBV27 and TRBJ1-1; tentative D call: TRBD1 (5 bases). Trimming removed 6 bases from V and 0 bases from J, with 17 bases in between. The CDR3 extends over 16 amino acids. Germline assignment: CDR1 MNHEY and CDR2 SMNVEV (reference sequence). CDR3 coding DNA: TGTGCCAGCAGACCGGGCAGGCGGGGGATGAACACTGAAGCTTTCTTT. Protein: CASRPGRRGMNTEAFF.

The chain has TRBV24-1 and TRBJ1-5; perhaps TRBD1 as D (6 bases). Germline V gives CDR1 KGHDR, CDR2 SFDVKD. The CDR3 has 15 amino acids. The V gene lost 2 bases and the J gene lost 5 bases, with 12 bases spanning the gap. CDR3 in DNA: TGTGCCACCAGTGATTCCACAGGGAACTATCAGCCCCAGCATTTT. Encoded protein: CATSDSTGNYQPQHF.

The chain joins TRBV6-2 or TRBV6-3 to TRBJ2-7, with 8 bases fitting TRBD1. This CDR3 has 16 amino acids. The trim removed 4 bases at V and 2 bases at J, leaving 10 bases unmatched. Germline V gene sequence: CDR1 MNHEY, CDR2 SVGEGT. In nucleotides, the CDR3 is TGTGCCAGCAGTTTCCACTCGGACAGGGTCCCCTACGAGCAGTACTTC. This codes for CASSFHSDRVPYEQYF.

The chain uses TRBV19 and TRBJ1-2; D is uncertain. The CDR3 length is 16 residues. Trimming removed 4 bases from V and 1 base from J, with 16 bases in between. The germline V gene encodes CDR1 LNHDA and CDR2 SQIVND (reference sequence). This CDR3 is CASSKAAKTLNYGYTF. CDR3 sequence (DNA): TGTGCCAGTAGTAAGGCAGCGAAGACTCTTAACTATGGCTACACCTTC.

The CDR3 sequence is CASSSPQGYEQYF. CDR3 bases: TGCGCCAGCAGCTCGCCACAGGGGTACGAGCAGTACTTC. The gene calls are TRBV5-1 and TRBJ2-7, with TRBD1 matching 7 bases. Germline CDR1 reads SGHRS; CDR2 reads YFSETQ. This CDR3 has 13 amino acids. Trimming at V came to 3 bases and at J to 4 bases, leaving 4 bases not matched to a gene.

V gene TRBV6-2 or TRBV6-3 combines with J gene TRBJ1-6; D not certain. This CDR3 is built from 14 residues. Trimming stripped 6 bases from V and 9 bases from J, with 15 bases between. Germline V gene lookup returns CDR1 MNHEY and CDR2 SVGEGT. In DNA, the CDR3 is TGTGCCAGCAGCGACGGACCGGGAGTTTCACCCCTCCACTTT. Its translation: CASSDGPGVSPLHF.

This clone showed up just a few times. The chain carries TRBV4-3 and TRBJ1-2; TRBD1 matches 8 bases. CDR3 length: 17 amino acids. V dropped 1 base and J dropped 5; count of bases not matched to a gene: 12. Germline V gene lookup returns CDR1 LGHNA and CDR2 YSLEER. The CDR3 nucleotides read TGCGCCAGCAGCCAAGCATCACCAAGGACAGGGTGGTATGGCTACACCTTC. Its protein product is CASSQASPRTGWYGYTF.

The rearrangement links TRBV20-1 to TRBJ1-4; D unclear. The length of the CDR3 is 16 residues. Trimming stripped 3 bases from V and 14 bases from J, with 28 bases between. Per germline, CDR1 DFQATT and CDR2 SNEGSKA (reference sequence). The CDR3 region is CSASYPRTGTDRKLFF. DNA of the CDR3: TGCAGTGCTAGTTATCCCCGGACTGGTACCGATCGTAAGCTGTTTTTT.

This chain uses TRBV7-2 with TRBJ2-3; a possible D gene is TRBD2 (5 bases). CDR1 and CDR2 from the germline V gene are SGHTA and FQGNSA. The CDR3 has 15 residues. V was shortened by 5 bases and J by 0 bases, with 12 bases between the two germline ends. The CDR3 DNA follows: TGTGCCAGCAGCCATAAGTGGACTAGCACAGATACGCAGTATTTT. This gives the protein CASSHKWTSTDTQYF.

The chain joins TRBV19 to TRBJ2-7; TRBD1 aligns across 8 bases. The ends lost 5 bases at V and 5 bases at J; junction bases unmatched: 5. The CDR3 extends over 13 amino acids. Germline V gives CDR1 LNHDA, CDR2 SQIVND (reference sequence). The CDR3 protein is CASSFGQGNEQYF. The CDR3 nucleotides read TGTGCCAGTAGTTTCGGACAGGGCAACGAGCAGTACTTC.

The V gene is TRBV5-1, the J gene TRBJ1-1; D call uncertain. CDR1 is SGHRS and CDR2 is YFSETQ in the germline V gene. The CDR3 runs 16 residues. V was clipped by 4 bases and J by 1 base, with 17 bases between them. CDR3 in DNA: TGCGCCAGCAGCCGGGGAATTCAGGCGAGGAACACTGAAGCTTTCTTT. It yields the protein CASSRGIQARNTEAFF.

The chain is built from TRBV5-5 and TRBJ2-6; 9 bases are a match to TRBD1. The germline V gene has CDR1 SGHKS and CDR2 YYEKEE (reference sequence). The CDR3 runs to 18 residues. Trimming at V came to 7 bases and at J to 2 bases, leaving 13 bases not matched to a gene. As DNA, the CDR3 is TGTGCCAGCTCAGGAGGGACAGGGTTTATTGCTGGGGCCAACGTCCTGACTTTC. This codes for CASSGGTGFIAGANVLTF.

The CDR3 reads CASNPSPGQGHNEQFF. The CDR3 bases are TGTGCCAGCAACCCATCCCCGGGACAGGGCCACAATGAGCAGTTCTTC. The V gene is TRBV9, the J gene TRBJ2-1; 9 bases match TRBD1. The CDR3 has 16 amino acids. The junction had 12 bases not matched to a gene; V was cut back by 6 bases and J by 5 bases. Germline V gives CDR1 SGDLS, CDR2 YYNGEE.

The chain recombines TRBV5-1 with TRBJ1-4; 8 bases are a match to TRBD1. CDR1 SGHRS and CDR2 YFSETQ come from the germline V gene. Trimming removed 5 bases from V and 6 bases from J; junction bases left unmatched: 9. CDR3 size: 15 residues. The CDR3 region is CASSRTGHGDEKLFF. The CDR3 DNA reads as TGCGCCAGCAGTAGGACAGGGCACGGGGATGAAAAACTGTTTTTT.